This T cell receptor (beta chain) was observed in a study of blood T cells in healthy people across ages. For the second PCR, which ran for 7 to 11 cycles, a sample-barcoded 5' primer and a J-beta primer mix were used. TCRdb reanalysed the 5' RACE reads using MiXCR and keeps one entry per CDR3 protein. The repertoire holds about 590,000 distinct CDR3 sequences, with roughly 31% as singletons. This clonotype was observed many times. What it binds is not known. Study results and limitations: Age advanced and TCR beta diversity per million T cells fell, roughly linearly. More naive CD4+ cells and higher diversity marked long-lived donors relative to aged donors. Naive T cell percentage by flow cytometry tracked strongly with beta diversity.

This receptor was identified in a woman aged 80 or older in good health. The sample was blood.

Written as DNA, the CDR3 is TGTGCCAGCAGTGTTGAGGGGGGAGATGAGCAGTTCTTC. As protein: CASSVEGGDEQFF. The V and J genes are TRBV6-4 and TRBJ2-1; either TRBD1 or TRBD2 may supply D (6 bases each). The CDR3 is made up of 13 amino acids. Germline-derived CDR1 and CDR2 are MRHNA and SNTAGT. V lost 4 bases and J lost 8, with 12 bases in between.